This TCR beta chain was captured by sequencing in a study of T cell responses to AZD1222 COVID-19 vaccine. Overall study context: Second-dose intervals near 4 or 12 weeks were combined.

Using immunoSEQ multiplex PCR, the repertoire was profiled, and TCRdb retains in-frame clones only, with some absent. The sample consists of around 94,000 clones, roughly 88% of them appearing once. Study-wide results and limits: Donors were largely white British and mainly female; clonal diversity was possibly underestimated. Regions 160-218 and 743-854 dominated among vaccine-associated CD4 TCRs spanning spike.

Of note for this clone: Its antigen remains unidentified.

Trimming took off 0 bases at V and 2 bases at J, with 11 bases between the two ends. CDR1 and CDR2 from the germline V gene are LGHNA and YSLEER. This CDR3 spans 15 amino acids. This TCR was recovered from an adult in good health. The sample here was peripheral blood, taken on day 0 of AZD1222 vaccination. The gene calls are TRBV4-3 and TRBJ2-7; D perhaps matches TRBD2 (6 bases). The CDR3 region has the DNA TGCGCCAGCAGCCAAGATATGCGGGGAGCCTACGAGCAGTACTTC. This encodes CASSQDMRGAYEQYF.